The sequence of this T cell receptor (beta chain) was determined in a study of cytomegalovirus exposure and HLA in healthy donors listed by TCRdb under 2017. At the level of the whole study: According to a later analysis, one platform produced both the approximately 110 validation repertoires and the approximately 670 repertoires of the first cohort. The study aimed to test whether signatures of past pathogen exposure could be identified by cataloging public T cell receptors. In addition to the first cohort of roughly 700 subjects, a separate validation cohort of approximately 130 different subjects was used. To predict cytomegalovirus infection status, the study combined high-throughput TCR immunosequencing, statistical association of individual TCRs with disease status, and machine learning.

Library preparation employed the immunoSEQ multiplex PCR assay. In the source study's methods: A statistical classification framework was developed to diagnose cytomegalovirus status using the catalog of TCR beta chain sequences. TCRdb took this table from immuneACCESS and kept in-frame rearrangements with V and J called. Such tables lack part of the clones; where checked against another copy, unresolved V genes explain under half of the gap, and the rest is unexplained. The V and J calls and clone size were taken over from that table, and D and trimming were inferred from the DNA. The table for this sample lists approximately 260,000 clones; 70% to 90% of them were counted only once. The ten largest make up less than 1.2% of the sample. The donors belonged to the validation cohort of approximately 130 subjects, which was separate from the approximately 700-subject first cohort. This clone is a singleton in its sample. Its target antigen remains unknown. No much larger clone exists at a distance of one base, and base qualities are not known.

What the research found in general, with its limitations: A few of the identified cytomegalovirus-associated TCR beta chains were confirmed in vitro to be specific for cytomegalovirus antigens. In a later analysis, TCRs clustered in the first cohort were found to also tend to co-occur in the roughly 110 validation repertoires, with approximately 94% of cluster scores above 0. All 120 or so repertoires were used to score co-occurrence in the validation cohort in a later analysis, because that analysis had no HLA typing for the cohort. It was suggested by the authors that the approach could potentially be generalized to other disease states and immunological phenotypes. Most TCR sequences were seen in very few donors, while some public TCRs were found in many individuals. The study gave a list of 150 to 200 TCR beta chains associated with cytomegalovirus. The classifier was reported to diagnose cytomegalovirus status with high specificity and sensitivity in both the original cohort and the validation cohort.

For CDR1 and CDR2, the germline V gene (reference sequence) lists GTSNPN and SVGIG. From its cysteine to its phenylalanine, the CDR3 spans 14 amino acids. Kept here is only the CDR3 DNA, which spans 42 bases and is read in frame from base 1. Trimming at the junction amounts to 4 bases on V and 8 bases on J, and the germline ends lie 20 bases apart. The V and J genes are TRBV30 and TRBJ1-2, and possibly TRBD1, on 5 matching bases. Sequenced material: PBMCs. The receptor's source is a young woman in good health and CMV-seronegative. The nucleotides read TGTGCCTGGACGTTTGGAGGGACGAGAGAGGGCTACACCTTC. This sequence encodes CAWTFGGTREGYTF. With the portions outside the CDR3 filled from the reference TRBV30 and TRBJ1-2 genes, the complete variable region becomes SQTIHQWPATLVQPVGSPLSLECTVEGTSNPNLYWYRQAAGRGLQLLFYSVGIGQISSEVPQNLSASRPQDRQFILSSKKLLLSDSGFYLCAWTFGGTREGYTFGSGTRLTVV.